This is a list of T cell receptor beta chains from one sample in a study of regulatory T cells in long-lasting Graves disease. MiXCR, applied by TCRdb to the multiplex PCR reads, yields one record per CDR3 protein. The sample consists of about 620,000 distinct CDR3 sequences, roughly 15% of them appearing once. The data also belong to a second study, concerning T cells in Graves' hyperthyroidism and ophthalmopathy.

The sample in question was peripheral blood mononuclear cells (PBMCs), obtained at new diagnosis, from a patient treated with antithyroid drugs. Source of these receptors: a woman between 25 and 40 years old with Graves disease. Both conserved end residues are part of each CDR3. A D gene is named only where the DNA matches it firmly. Size is stated for part of the rows, as once, few or many counts, or as a class when the clone is expanded.

CDR3nt: TGTGCCTGGAGTGTACCCGCAGCGGGCTACACCTTC
CDR3aa: CAWSVPAAGYTF
j_gene: TRBJ1-2
v_gene: TRBV30
abundance: once
d_gene: NA

CDR3nt: TGTGCCATCAGCGGGACGGAGAATCAGCCCCAGCATTTT
CDR3aa: CAISGTENQPQHF
j_gene: TRBJ1-5
v_gene: TRBV10-3
abundance: many
d_gene: NA

CDR3nt: TGTGCCACCCATAGGACAACAGGGGCTGAAGCTTTCTTT
CDR3aa: CATHRTTGAEAFF
j_gene: TRBJ1-1
v_gene: TRBV6-2/TRBV6-3
abundance: few
d_gene: TRBD1

CDR3nt: TGTGCCAGCAGCCCTCTGGTAGGCTACACCTTC
CDR3aa: CASSPLVGYTF
j_gene: TRBJ1-2
v_gene: TRBV28
abundance: few
d_gene: NA

CDR3nt: TGTGCCAGCAGACCTAGCGGCACAGATACGCAGTATTTT
CDR3aa: CASRPSGTDTQYF
j_gene: TRBJ2-3
v_gene: TRBV28
abundance: few
d_gene: NA

CDR3nt: TGTGCCAGCAGCCTAGAGGTCAGCCTGACCTTC
CDR3aa: CASSLEVSLTF
j_gene: TRBJ2-6
v_gene: TRBV11-2
abundance: few
d_gene: NA

CDR3nt: TGTGCCAGCAGTGAAGGTTTGTCAGGGGACCGCCTCCACTTT
CDR3aa: CASSEGLSGDRLHF
j_gene: TRBJ1-6
v_gene: TRBV6-1
abundance: NA
d_gene: NA

CDR3nt: TGCGCCAGCAGTGTAGCCGGGACAGGGACTTACAATGAGCAGTTCTTC
CDR3aa: CASSVAGTGTYNEQFF
j_gene: TRBJ2-1
v_gene: TRBV5-1
abundance: NA
d_gene: TRBD1

CDR3nt: TGTGCCAGCAGTTACTCGACGAACACCGGGGAGCTGTTTTTT
CDR3aa: CASSYSTNTGELFF
j_gene: TRBJ2-2
v_gene: TRBV6-5
abundance: NA
d_gene: NA

CDR3nt: TGTGCCAGCAGAGTAGGACAGGGGGTGGAGACCCAGCATTTT
CDR3aa: CASRVGQGVETQHF
j_gene: TRBJ1-5
v_gene: TRBV12-3/TRBV12-4
abundance: NA
d_gene: TRBD1

CDR3nt: TGTGCCAGCAGCTTAGAGCGGGGACGAGATGGTGAAAAACTGTTTTTT
CDR3aa: CASSLERGRDGEKLFF
j_gene: TRBJ1-4
v_gene: TRBV7-2
abundance: few
d_gene: NA

CDR3nt: TGTGCCAGCAGCCAAGATCCGTCCCCAGAGAGGCAAGAGACCCAGTACTTC
CDR3aa: CASSQDPSPERQETQYF
j_gene: TRBJ2-5
v_gene: TRBV3-1
abundance: few
d_gene: NA

CDR3nt: TGTGCCAGCAGCTTAACGTCTCGGAATTCACCCCTCCACTTT
CDR3aa: CASSLTSRNSPLHF
j_gene: TRBJ1-6
v_gene: TRBV7-3
abundance: many
d_gene: NA

CDR3nt: TGTGCCCACGACGCAGGGGCCCAGGGGGCCTACGAGCAGTACTTC
CDR3aa: CAHDAGAQGAYEQYF
j_gene: TRBJ2-7
v_gene: TRBV28
abundance: many
d_gene: TRBD1